One and the same sample provided the 16 T cell receptor beta chains below, sequenced in a study of shared clonotypes between healthy human individuals. Generated by immunoSEQ multiplex PCR, the TCRdb table keeps only in-frame clones and is missing some. Altogether roughly 1,500,000 clones are present, approximately 98% being singletons, with the ten largest covering around 0.45%. Input material: naive CD4+ T cells sorted from blood. Subset meaning: CD45RA+ positively selected. Receptor source: a man aged 30 to 45 in good health.

The J gene is TRBJ2-7, the V gene TRBV10-3; the D gene could be TRBD1 or TRBD2 (5 bases each). Trimming stripped 4 bases from V and 7 bases from J, with 14 bases between. The CDR3 is 13 residues long. Germline loops: CDR1 ENHRY, CDR2 SYGVKD. This CDR3 reads CAISAQVGGEQYF. The CDR3 nucleotides read TGTGCCATCAGTGCACAGGTGGGCGGGGAGCAGTACTTC.

The chain joins TRBV6-1 to TRBJ2-1; TRBD1 aligns across 10 bases. The J segment lost 11 bases and the V segment lost 6 bases, leaving 10 bases of the junction unmatched. CDR3 length: 14 amino acids. Germline V gene sequence: CDR1 MNHNS, CDR2 SASEGT. The CDR3: CASSDRDRGSQQFF. DNA for the CDR3: TGTGCCAGCAGCGACCGGGACAGGGGATCCCAGCAGTTCTTC.

In DNA form, the CDR3 reads TGTGCCAGCAGTTTATACCCCAGGAGCGGACTCTCCTACGAGCAGTACTTC. Encoded protein: CASSLYPRSGLSYEQYF. The rearrangement links TRBV27 to TRBJ2-7, with D perhaps matching TRBD2 (5 bases). The CDR3 contains 17 residues. The V end was cut by 1 base, the J end by 0 bases, with 16 bases between. Germline loops: CDR1 MNHEY, CDR2 SMNVEV (reference sequence).

The chain combines TRBV2 with TRBJ2-2, with TRBD2 matching 12 bases. The ends lost 7 bases at V and 8 bases at J; junction bases unmatched: 11. This CDR3 is built from 16 residues. Germline-derived CDR1 and CDR2 are SNHLY and FYNNEI. The CDR3 DNA reads TGTGCCAGCACCCAACTAGCGGGAGGCCTCAGGGGGGAGCTGTTTTTT. Encoded protein: CASTQLAGGLRGELFF.

The chain has TRBV18 and TRBJ1-3, with 7 bases identical to TRBD1. The germline CDR1 and CDR2 sequences are KGHSH and LQKENI. CDR3 size: 15 residues. Unmatched junction bases numbered 6, after V lost 3 bases and J lost 4 bases. The chain's CDR3 is CASSPSTGYGNTIYF. The CDR3 DNA reads TGTGCCAGCTCACCCTCGACAGGGTACGGAAACACCATATATTTT.

The chain couples TRBV28 to TRBJ1-2; no reliable D call. This CDR3 has 12 amino acids. V was shortened by 10 bases and J by 5 bases, with 14 bases between the two germline ends. Germline V CDR1 and CDR2: MDHEN, SYDVKM. CDR3: CAIRVGSYGYTF. CDR3 DNA sequence: TGTGCCATAAGGGTGGGGTCTTATGGCTACACCTTC.

This clone was seen a single time. This sequence joins TRBV7-3 and TRBJ2-3; 10 bases fit TRBD1. Germline CDR1 SGHTA, CDR2 FQGTGA. This CDR3 spans 16 amino acids. V shed 4 bases and J 4 bases; nucleotides not matched to a gene: 8. CDR3 region: CASSSSGTGVADTQYF. CDR3 bases: TGTGCCAGCAGCTCCTCCGGGACAGGGGTAGCAGATACGCAGTATTTT.

The chain employs TRBV5-1 and TRBJ2-5; TRBD1 is a possible D gene (6 bases). This CDR3 region has 13 residues. The V gene lost 3 bases and the J gene lost 2 bases, with 8 bases spanning the gap. Germline V lookup: CDR1 SGHRS, CDR2 YFSETQ. The CDR3 nucleotides read TGCGCCAGCAGCTGGGACACACAAGAGACCCAGTACTTC. As protein: CASSWDTQETQYF.

This clone was found once. CDR3 in DNA: TGTGCCTGGAGAGAGGGGGGCCGAGCCACAGATACGCAGTATTTT. It codes for CAWREGGRATDTQYF. This chain joins TRBV30 and TRBJ2-3; perhaps D is TRBD1 or TRBD2 (6 bases each). CDR3 size: 15 residues. Germline V gene sequence: CDR1 GTSNPN, CDR2 SVGIG (reference sequence). The V gene lost 3 bases and the J gene lost 2 bases, with 15 bases spanning the gap.

The chain recombines TRBV10-1 with TRBJ2-1, with TRBD2 matching over 8 bases. The V and J ends lost 6 bases and 9 bases, in that order; junction bases with no gene match: 10. The CDR3 sequence is 14 residues long. Germline loops: CDR1 WNHNN, CDR2 SYGVQD (reference sequence). Written as DNA, the CDR3 is TGCGCCAGCAGACCTGGACTAGCAAGCGGTGAGCAGTTCTTC. Translating gives CASRPGLASGEQFF.

The rearrangement uses TRBV6-1 and TRBJ1-5; perhaps TRBD1 as D (5 bases). Germline V CDR1 and CDR2: MNHNS, SASEGT. The CDR3 is made up of 15 amino acids. Trimming pared 1 base from V and 4 bases from J, leaving 11 bases between. The CDR3 here is CASSEGPGYNQPQHF. The CDR3 DNA reads TGTGCCAGCAGTGAAGGGCCAGGGTATAATCAGCCCCAGCATTTT.

The CDR3 region is CASSLAAGLGTVQETQYF. CDR3 bases: TGCGCCAGCAGCTTGGCGGCCGGATTAGGGACAGTCCAAGAGACCCAGTACTTC. This rearrangement joins TRBV5-1 to TRBJ2-5, with 7 bases that match TRBD1. The CDR3 covers 18 residues. CDR1 is SGHRS and CDR2 is YFSETQ in the germline V gene. The V and J ends lost 0 bases and 1 base, in that order; junction bases with no gene match: 12.

The V and J genes are TRBV14 and TRBJ2-5; 13 bases match TRBD2. CDR3 length equals 17 residues. Germline V gene lookup returns CDR1 SGHDN and CDR2 FVKESK. Germline trimming cut 2 bases from V and 7 bases from J; bases unmatched to any gene: 10. CDR3 sequence (DNA): TGTGCCAGCAGCCAACACGGGACTAGCGGGACTCGAGGGACCCAGTACTTC. Its protein is CASSQHGTSGTRGTQYF.

This rearrangement joins TRBV28 to TRBJ2-5, with 9 bases matching TRBD1. V shed 7 bases, J shed 5 bases, and the junction held 8 bases outside the gene matches. Germline loops: CDR1 MDHEN, CDR2 SYDVKM. The CDR3 is 14 residues long. The CDR3 reads CASTSQGAGETQYF. In DNA, the CDR3 is TGTGCCAGCACCTCACAGGGGGCTGGGGAGACCCAGTACTTC.

The V and J genes are TRBV5-1 and TRBJ2-7, with 8 bases aligning to TRBD1. The CDR3 is made up of 14 amino acids. CDR1 and CDR2 (germline): SGHRS, YFSETQ. The V segment lost 5 bases and the J segment 6 bases; nucleotides outside the gene matches: 10. The CDR3 protein is CASSSGTGFSEQYF. The CDR3 coding sequence is TGCGCCAGCAGTTCCGGGACAGGATTTTCCGAGCAGTACTTC.

The J gene is TRBJ1-4, the V gene TRBV5-1; a possible D gene is TRBD1 (6 bases). From germline, CDR1 is SGHRS and CDR2 YFSETQ. This CDR3 is built from 15 residues. Trimming removed 0 bases from V and 8 bases from J, with 14 bases in between. CDR3 loop: CASSLAGGREEKLFF. DNA for the CDR3: TGCGCCAGCAGCTTGGCGGGGGGCCGGGAGGAAAAACTGTTTTTT.